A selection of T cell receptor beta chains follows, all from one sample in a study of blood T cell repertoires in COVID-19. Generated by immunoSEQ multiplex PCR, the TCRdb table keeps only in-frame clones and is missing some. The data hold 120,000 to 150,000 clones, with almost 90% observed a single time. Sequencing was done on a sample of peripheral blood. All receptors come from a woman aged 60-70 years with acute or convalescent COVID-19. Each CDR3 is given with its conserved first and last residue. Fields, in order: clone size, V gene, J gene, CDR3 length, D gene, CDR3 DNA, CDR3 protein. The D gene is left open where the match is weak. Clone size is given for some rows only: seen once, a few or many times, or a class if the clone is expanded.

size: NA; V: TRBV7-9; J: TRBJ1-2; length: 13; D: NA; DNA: TGTGCCAGCAGCCAGGGGCCAGCGATGGGCCCGATCTTC; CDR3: CASSQGPAMGPIF
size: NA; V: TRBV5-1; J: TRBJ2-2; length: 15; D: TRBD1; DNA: TGCGCCAGCAGCTTGGCCCCAGGGGGCGGCGGGGAGCTGTTTTTT; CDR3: CASSLAPGGGGELFF
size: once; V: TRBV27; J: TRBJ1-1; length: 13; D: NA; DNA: TGTGCCACCAAAGGCGGGACCGCGGCCGAAGCTTTCTTT; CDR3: CATKGGTAAEAFF
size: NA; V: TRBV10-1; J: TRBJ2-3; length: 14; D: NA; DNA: TGCGCCAGCAGTGTCCTCACTAGCACAGATACGCAGTATTTT; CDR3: CASSVLTSTDTQYF
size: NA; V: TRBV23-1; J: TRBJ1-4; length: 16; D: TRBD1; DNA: TGCGCCAGCAGTCAACTTCCGGGACAGGGAGATGAAAAACTGTTTTTT; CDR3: CASSQLPGQGDEKLFF
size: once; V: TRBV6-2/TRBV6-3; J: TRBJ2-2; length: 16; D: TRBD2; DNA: TGTGCCAGCAGCCTCTCCGCGGGGGGAAACACCGGGGAGCTGTTTTTT; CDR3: CASSLSAGGNTGELFF
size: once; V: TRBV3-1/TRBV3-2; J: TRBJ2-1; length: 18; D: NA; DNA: TGTGCCAGCAGCCAACTAGCCCTACTAGCTGGAGTCGGCAATGAGCAGTTCTTC; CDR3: CASSQLALLAGVGNEQFF
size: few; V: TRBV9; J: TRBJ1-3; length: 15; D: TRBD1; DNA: TGTGCCAGCAGCGTAGCCACAGGGGGCACGGGGACCATATATTTT; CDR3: CASSVATGGTGTIYF
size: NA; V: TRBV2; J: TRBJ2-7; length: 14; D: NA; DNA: TGTGCCAGCAGACGGGACACATCTCCCTACGAGCAGTACTTC; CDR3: CASRRDTSPYEQYF
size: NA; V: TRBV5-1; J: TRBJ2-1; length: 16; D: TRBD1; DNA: TGCGCCAGCAGCCCCACCTCAGGGGGCTCCTACAATGAGCAGTTCTTC; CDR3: CASSPTSGGSYNEQFF
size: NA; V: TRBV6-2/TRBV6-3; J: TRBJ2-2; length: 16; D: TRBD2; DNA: TGTGCCAGCAGTTTTAGACTAGCGGGGAACACCGGGGAGCTGTTTTTT; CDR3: CASSFRLAGNTGELFF
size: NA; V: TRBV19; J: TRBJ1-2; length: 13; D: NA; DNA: TGTGCCAGTAGTATAAAGGAGGAATACGGCTACACCTTC; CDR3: CASSIKEEYGYTF
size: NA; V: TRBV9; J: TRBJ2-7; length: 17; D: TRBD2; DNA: TGTGCCAGCAGCGTAGGACCTAGAGGAGCGGGGGCCTTGGGGCAGTACTTC; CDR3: CASSVGPRGAGALGQYF
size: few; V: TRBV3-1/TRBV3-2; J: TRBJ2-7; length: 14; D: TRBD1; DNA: TGTGCCAGCAGCAAGGGACAGTCCCCCTACGAGCAGTACTTC; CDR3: CASSKGQSPYEQYF
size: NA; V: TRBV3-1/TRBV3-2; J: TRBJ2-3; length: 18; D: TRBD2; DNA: TGTGCCAGCAGCCAATCCAACGGACTAGCGGGACTCACAGATACGCAGTATTTT; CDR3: CASSQSNGLAGLTDTQYF
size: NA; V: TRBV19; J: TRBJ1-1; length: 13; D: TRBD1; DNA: TGTGCCAGTAGGTCGACAGGGGACACTGAAGCTTTCTTT; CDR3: CASRSTGDTEAFF
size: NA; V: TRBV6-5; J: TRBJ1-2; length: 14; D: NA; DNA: TGTGCCAGCGCAACTCAGGGGTGGAACTATGGCTACACCTTC; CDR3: CASATQGWNYGYTF
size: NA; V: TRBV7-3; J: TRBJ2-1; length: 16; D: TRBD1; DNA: TGTGCCAGCAGCTTAACCCAGGGGGTATCCTACAATGAGCAGTTCTTC; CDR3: CASSLTQGVSYNEQFF